A single sample is the source of the 23 T cell receptor beta chains below, sequenced in a study of shared clonotypes between healthy human individuals. Profiling relied on immunoSEQ multiplex PCR, and the TCRdb table lists in-frame clones only, not all of them. The table has about 1 million clones, roughly 80% seen once. Sequencing input: memory CD4+ T cells sorted from blood. As for subset: CD45RA-negative fraction. Receptors were obtained from a man aged 18-30 years in good health.

This clone was counted once. In DNA form, the CDR3 reads TGTGCCAGCAGTTACAGGGGTCCGGGTGACAGCTACGAGCAGTACTTC. Translated, it gives CASSYRGPGDSYEQYF. The J gene is TRBJ2-7, the V gene TRBV6-6; weak D call: TRBD1 (5 bases). Germline V gene lookup returns CDR1 MNHNY and CDR2 SVGAGI (reference sequence). The CDR3 is 16 amino acids. Trimming stripped 2 bases from V and 3 bases from J, with 17 bases between.

As to this clone: The same CDR3 can be traced to other DNA sequences in this sample. V and J are TRBV5-6 and TRBJ1-5; possible D gene TRBD1, 5 bases. This CDR3 has 13 residues. The ends were cut back, 4 bases at V and 4 bases at J, with 9 bases in the middle. Per the germline V gene, CDR1 is SGHDT and CDR2 is YYEEEE. Here the CDR3 reads CASSQGPNQPQHF. The CDR3 DNA is TGTGCCAGCAGCCAGGGACCAAATCAGCCCCAGCATTTT.

This clone was detected only a few times. The CDR3 reads CASSLYQGRDTGELFF. The CDR3 DNA is TGTGCCAGCAGCTTGTACCAGGGAAGGGACACCGGGGAGCTGTTTTTT. V gene TRBV5-8 combines with J gene TRBJ2-2; a possible D gene is TRBD1 (5 bases). The CDR3 is 16 residues long. Germline-derived CDR1 and CDR2 are SGHTS and YDEGEE. Trimming stripped 1 base from V and 3 bases from J, with 13 bases between.

Written as DNA, the CDR3 is TGTGCCAGCAGCCTCCGGACAGGGGGCTACGAGCAGTACTTC. Translation gives CASSLRTGGYEQYF. The rearrangement joins TRBV7-2 to TRBJ2-7; 10 bases are shared with TRBD1. In germline, CDR1 is SGHTA, CDR2 FQGNSA. V lost 5 bases, J lost 3 bases, and 4 bases stayed unmatched. This CDR3 is 14 amino acids long. Combining the CDR3 with reference TRBV7-2 and TRBJ2-7 gives the whole variable domain GAGVSQSPSNKVTEKGKDVELRCDPISGHTALYWYRQSLGQGLEFLIYFQGNSAPDKSGLPSDRFSAERTGGSVSTLTIQRTQQEDSAVYLCASSLRTGGYEQYFGPGTRLTVT.

This clone was seen a single time. The chain has TRBV4-1 and TRBJ1-2; D is unclear. The CDR3 extends over 15 amino acids. V gave up 0 bases and J gave up 3 bases, with 11 bases separating them. Germline V gene sequence: CDR1 MGHRA, CDR2 YSYEKL. The CDR3 protein is CASSQEGNVDYGYTF. The CDR3 region has the DNA TGCGCCAGCAGCCAAGAGGGGAACGTGGACTATGGCTACACCTTC.

This clone was seen only a few times. The chain uses TRBV7-3 and TRBJ2-1; D gene uncertain. This CDR3 is 13 amino acids long. From germline, CDR1 is SGHTA and CDR2 FQGTGA. V shed 5 bases and J shed 3 bases, with 8 bases lying between them. This CDR3 reads CASSQVGYNEQFF. Written as DNA, the CDR3 is TGTGCCAGCAGCCAGGTGGGCTACAATGAGCAGTTCTTC.

J is TRBJ1-2 and V is TRBV27, with D perhaps TRBD1 (6 bases). Germline V lookup: CDR1 MNHEY, CDR2 SMNVEV (reference sequence). Trimming shortened V by 6 bases and J by 4 bases, and 12 bases separated the two germline ends. This CDR3 has 13 amino acids. CDR3 sequence (DNA): TGTGCCAGCAGGGAGGGACAAAGCTATGGCTACACCTTC. Translation: CASREGQSYGYTF.

The V call is TRBV20-1, the J call TRBJ2-7; TRBD2 agrees at 7 bases. Trimming cost V 5 bases and J 4 bases; bases outside gene matches: 2. The CDR3 contains 11 residues. CDR1 DFQATT and CDR2 SNEGSKA come from the germline V gene (reference sequence). In DNA, the CDR3 is TGCAGTGCTCTTAGCGGGTACGAGCAGTACTTC. Its translation: CSALSGYEQYF.

The genes are TRBV5-1 and TRBJ2-3; possible D gene TRBD2, 5 bases. Trimming took off 1 base at V and 0 bases at J, with 12 bases between the two ends. Germline V gene lookup returns CDR1 SGHRS and CDR2 YFSETQ. CDR3 length: 16 residues. The DNA of the CDR3 is TGCGCCAGCAGCTTGATTGGGAGCTCAAGCACAGATACGCAGTATTTT. Residues: CASSLIGSSSTDTQYF.

About this clone itself: Other DNA variants within this sample encode the same CDR3. The rearrangement uses TRBV6-1 and TRBJ1-5, with 8 positions matching TRBD1. The ends lost 6 bases at V and 0 bases at J; junction bases unmatched: 1. There are 14 residues in the CDR3. Germline loops: CDR1 MNHNS, CDR2 SASEGT. The CDR3 region is CASSGTGSNQPQHF. CDR3 DNA sequence: TGTGCCAGCAGCGGGACAGGTAGCAATCAGCCCCAGCATTTT.

The chain has TRBV28 and TRBJ2-6, with D perhaps matching TRBD1 or TRBD2 (6 bases each). The CDR3 length is 15 residues. Germline CDR1 is MDHEN and CDR2 is SYDVKM. Deletions cut 10 bases from V and 0 bases from J, with 13 bases between. The CDR3 spells CATGGPDSGANVLTF. The DNA of the CDR3 is TGTGCCACCGGGGGCCCAGACTCTGGGGCCAACGTCCTGACTTTC.

V and J are TRBV4-1 and TRBJ2-5; 8 bases are a match to TRBD1. Germline CDR1 MGHRA, CDR2 YSYEKL. The V segment lost 4 bases and the J segment 4 bases; nucleotides outside the gene matches: 8. The CDR3 is 15 residues long. CDR3 in amino acids: CASSLIRGRRETQYF. In nucleotides, the CDR3 is TGCGCCAGCAGCCTAATCAGGGGGCGACGAGAGACCCAGTACTTC.

V usage is TRBV6-6 and J usage is TRBJ2-7; TRBD2 agrees at 13 bases. The germline V gene has CDR1 MNHNY and CDR2 SVGAGI (reference sequence). The CDR3 totals 16 residues. V lost 0 bases to trimming and J lost 3 bases; unmatched junction nucleotides: 2. As DNA, the CDR3 is TGTGCCAGCAGTTACTCCTGGACTAGCGGGGGCTACGAGCAGTACTTC. Protein sequence: CASSYSWTSGGYEQYF.

The rearrangement links TRBV6-5 to TRBJ1-4; D may be TRBD1 (5 bases). The V and J ends lost 10 bases and 0 bases respectively, with 9 bases between them. Germline loops: CDR1 MNHEY, CDR2 SVGAGI. The length of the CDR3 is 13 residues. The CDR3 DNA sequence: TGTGCCACCCGGACATCAACTAATGAAAAACTGTTTTTT. It codes for CATRTSTNEKLFF.

CDR3 nucleotide sequence: TGTGCCAGCACAGGGAGTAACTATGGCTACACCTTC. This encodes CASTGSNYGYTF. The rearrangement joins TRBV6-1 to TRBJ1-2, with D maybe TRBD1 (5 bases). Trimming cost V 7 bases and J 1 base, with 7 bases left between them. The CDR3 has 12 residues. CDR1 is MNHNS and CDR2 is SASEGT in the germline V gene.

The V gene is TRBV6-5, the J gene TRBJ2-7; 13 nucleotides match TRBD2. V trimming: 7 bases; J trimming: 12 bases; junction bases outside the gene matches: 6. There are 12 residues in the CDR3. Germline CDR1 MNHEY, CDR2 SVGAGI. The CDR3 sequence: CASKLAGGRRYF. As DNA, the CDR3 is TGTGCCAGCAAACTAGCGGGAGGGCGGCGGTACTTC.

The rearrangement links TRBV6-1 to TRBJ2-7; no firm D call. V was clipped by 2 bases and J by 7 bases, with 6 bases between them. Germline CDR1 is MNHNS and CDR2 is SASEGT. The CDR3 length is 11 residues. CDR3 sequence reads: CASSEPSEQYF. The CDR3 DNA sequence: TGTGCCAGCAGTGAACCCTCGGAGCAGTACTTC.

The rearrangement links TRBV11-2 to TRBJ2-7; D is possibly TRBD1 or TRBD2 (5 bases each). Trimming took 9 bases from V and 3 from J, leaving 15 bases between them. The CDR3 spans 13 residues. From germline, CDR1 is SGHAT and CDR2 FQNNGV. The CDR3 reads CASGVSGLYEQYF. Here the CDR3 DNA reads TGTGCCAGTGGGGTGTCGGGGCTCTACGAGCAGTACTTC.

The chain employs TRBV2 and TRBJ1-5; the D gene is possibly TRBD1 (5 bases). Germline V gene data show CDR1 as SNHLY and CDR2 as FYNNEI. Trimming removed 5 bases from V and 6 bases from J, with 17 bases in between. CDR3 length: 15 amino acids. This chain's CDR3 is CASSMKGQSGQPQHF. In DNA form, the CDR3 reads TGTGCCAGCAGTATGAAGGGGCAGTCGGGTCAGCCCCAGCATTTT.

The rearrangement joins TRBV2 to TRBJ2-1, with D possibly matching TRBD2 (6 bases). There are 15 residues in the CDR3. Trimming stripped 1 base from V and 7 bases from J, with 14 bases between. CDR1 is SNHLY, CDR2 FYNNEI, per germline. CDR3 in amino acids: CASSEDGGVWNEQFF. CDR3 coding DNA: TGTGCCAGCAGTGAAGACGGCGGGGTTTGGAATGAGCAGTTCTTC.

V and J are TRBV5-1 and TRBJ2-5; D not resolved. Trimming removed 3 bases at V and 0 bases at J, with 12 bases between. CDR3 length: 15 residues. Germline assignment: CDR1 SGHRS and CDR2 YFSETQ. The CDR3 sequence is CASSSSGAYQETQYF. CDR3 nucleotide sequence: TGCGCCAGCAGCTCCTCTGGAGCGTACCAAGAGACCCAGTACTTC.

V gene TRBV2 combines with J gene TRBJ2-5; weak D call: TRBD2 (6 bases). CDR3 length equals 14 residues. V shed 6 bases and J shed 10 bases, with 21 bases lying between them. Germline V gene sequence: CDR1 SNHLY, CDR2 FYNNEI. CDR3 sequence reads: CASRSSGDFEDQYF. As DNA, the CDR3 is TGTGCCAGCAGGTCCTCCGGGGACTTCGAGGACCAGTACTTC.

The rearrangement joins TRBV6-1 to TRBJ2-1; maybe TRBD2 (5 bases). This CDR3 is 14 amino acids long. V lost 0 bases to trimming and J lost 7 bases, with 10 bases between them. Germline-derived CDR1 and CDR2 are MNHNS and SASEGT. CDR3 nucleotide sequence: TGTGCCAGCAGTGAAGCGGGAGTTGCGAATGAGCAGTTCTTC. This codes for CASSEAGVANEQFF.